This entry describes one T cell receptor (beta chain). Its specificity is not known. The same CDR3 also results from other DNA sequences found in this sample. The donors comprised healthy bone marrow donors. The entry originates in a study of cytomegalovirus exposure and HLA in healthy donors. Study-wide findings and caveats: It was only CMV serostatus that was available as immune exposure information.

Germline V gives CDR1 MNHEY, CDR2 SMNVEV (reference sequence). The CDR3 sequence is 14 residues long. Trimming took 1 base from V and 2 from J, leaving 8 bases between them. Use of 60 Vbeta and 13 Jbeta primers characterized the PCR. In the source study's methods: The authors later counted 65 million to 80 million unique TCR beta chains, 9 million to 12 million of them shared. The table came from immunoSEQ multiplex PCR; TCRdb's copy has only in-frame clones and leaves some out. V, J and clone size are taken as reported in that table, and D and trimming were inferred from the DNA itself. Of around 150,000 clones detected, 79% appear once; the ten largest clones hold 6.5%.

The V call is TRBV27, the J call TRBJ1-2; D not certain. The TCR sequence derives from a man in his forties in good health and CMV-seropositive. Specimen: PBMCs. The CDR3 sequence: CASSLLGTNYGYTF. CDR3 in DNA: TGTGCCAGCAGTTTATTGGGCACCAACTATGGCTACACCTTC.